This paragraph reports one T cell receptor beta chain. No antigen is known for it. This sample is part of a study of graft-versus-host responses after intestinal transplantation. In the study overall: Transplant recipients had multivisceral, liver-intestinal, or isolated intestinal grafts. Tacrolimus and steroids were given for around 3 years to all recipients after anti-thymocyte globulin induction. Study-wide results and limits: Among recipient marrow samples, GvH clones were found; some appeared first in ileum or blood.

The protocol was immunoSEQ multiplex PCR, while the TCRdb copy is restricted to in-frame clones and leaves out a portion. The data contain roughly 28,000 clones, roughly 82% of them singletons. The sequenced sample was unstimulated CD4+ T cells sorted from spleen or lymph node cells, obtained before intestinal transplant. The source of this sequence is a human donor who received an intestinal transplant.

This CDR3 is CASISGVGNNEQFF. The CDR3 DNA reads TGTGCCAGCATTAGCGGGGTTGGGAACAATGAGCAGTTCTTC. The chain employs TRBV2 and TRBJ2-1; 8 nucleotides agree with TRBD2. CDR3 size: 14 residues. CDR1 is SNHLY, CDR2 FYNNEI, per germline. V gave up 7 bases and J gave up 5 bases; unmatched junction bases: 7.